This entry describes one T cell receptor (beta chain). The antigen remains unidentified. The length of the CDR3 is 12 residues. Between the trimmed V and J ends, which lost 0 bases and 4 bases, there was a span of 3 bases. In germline, CDR1 is SNHLY, CDR2 FYNNEI. The data originate from a study of a mutant IDH1 vaccine in newly diagnosed glioma. Study-wide findings and caveats: Among patients, around 93% showed immune responses induced by the vaccine.

Clones were sequenced by immunoSEQ multiplex PCR, and TCRdb holds only the in-frame ones, with some missing. In the table there are about 82,000 clones, 85% of which are singletons. The time point: week 23, last vaccination. It was 300 ug of mutant IDH1 20-mer peptide that made up each vaccine dose, given with topical imiquimod. The chain combines TRBV2 with TRBJ2-5, with D unclear. This TCR derives from a man aged 25 to 40 with glioma. Some clones in this sample may be carry-over from other donors' samples. Source: PBMCs, taken from a glioma patient whose treatment included an IDH1 peptide vaccine. CDR3 nucleotides: TGTGCCAGCAGTGAAGCGGGAGAGACCCAGTACTTC. Translated, it gives CASSEAGETQYF. Drawing the rest from reference TRBV2 and TRBJ2-5, the complete variable domain is EPEVTQTPSHQVTQMGQEVILRCVPISNHLYFYWYRQILGQKVEFLVSFYNNEISEKSEIFDDQFSVERPDGSNFTLKIRSTKLEDSAMYFCASSEAGETQYFGPGTRLLVL.